The next 10 T cell receptor beta chains were all read from a single sample in a study of T cell changes during pregnancy in multiple sclerosis. Only in-frame clones appear in the TCRdb table, and some are missing; sequencing was by immunoSEQ multiplex PCR. The sample lists nearly 110,000 clones, 85% to 95% seen once, with around 0.8% in the top ten. The sequences come from peripheral blood, collected in the third trimester of pregnancy. These receptors were taken from a female donor in good health, enrolled as a control in a pregnancy study.

J is TRBJ2-5 and V is TRBV10-3, with no clear D. V was clipped by 3 bases and J by 1 base, with 9 bases between them. The CDR3 has 14 residues. CDR1 is ENHRY and CDR2 is SYGVKD in the germline V gene. The CDR3 coding sequence is TGTGCCATCAGTGACTCGGGTTCCCAAGAGACCCAGTACTTC. Its translation is CAISDSGSQETQYF.

This sequence joins TRBV19 and TRBJ2-7; 9 nucleotides agree with TRBD1. Germline values: CDR1 LNHDA, CDR2 SQIVND (reference sequence). J gave up 5 bases and V 7 bases, and 9 bases lay outside the gene matches. The CDR3 has 14 amino acids. CDR3 sequence (DNA): TGTGCCAGTACTACTACGGGACAGGGCCACGAGCAGTACTTC. Its protein product is CASTTTGQGHEQYF.

The chain recombines TRBV4-3 with TRBJ1-4; perhaps TRBD1 as D (5 bases). The germline V gene encodes CDR1 LGHNA and CDR2 YSLEER. The CDR3 has 13 amino acids. V dropped 3 bases and J dropped 8 bases, with 10 bases sitting between them. The CDR3 reads CASSQIREEKLFF. CDR3 nucleotides: TGCGCCAGCAGCCAGATCAGGGAAGAAAAACTGTTTTTT.

This sequence joins TRBV6-5 and TRBJ1-2, with 9 bases fitting TRBD1. V trimming: 5 bases; J trimming: 2 bases; junction bases outside the gene matches: 6. The CDR3 runs to 15 residues. The germline V gene has CDR1 MNHEY and CDR2 SVGAGI. The DNA for the CDR3 is TGTGCCAGCAGTCCCTCCGGGACAGGGAACTATGGCTACACCTTC. It translates to CASSPSGTGNYGYTF.

The chain recombines TRBV6-5 with TRBJ1-5; 8 positions agree with TRBD1. The trim removed 6 bases at V and 4 bases at J, leaving 8 bases unmatched. CDR1 and CDR2 from the germline V gene are MNHEY and SVGAGI. This CDR3 is built from 15 residues. The CDR3 nucleotides are TGTGCCAGCAGGTCCTCAGGGGGCTGGAATCAGCCCCAGCATTTT. Translated: CASRSSGGWNQPQHF.

This sequence joins TRBV7-3 and TRBJ2-1; 15 bases are shared with TRBD2. The CDR3 spans 16 residues. J was trimmed by 9 bases and V by 5 bases; bases with no gene match: 8. Germline values: CDR1 SGHTA, CDR2 FQGTGA. In DNA, the CDR3 is TGTGCCAGCAGCGTCGGGACTAGCGGGGGGCCTGGTGAGCAGTTCTTC. This translates into CASSVGTSGGPGEQFF.

The J gene is TRBJ1-4, the V gene TRBV4-3; no firm D call. The CDR3 is 15 amino acids. Trimming removed 1 base from V and 4 bases from J, with 10 bases in between. From germline, CDR1 is LGHNA and CDR2 YSLEER. The DNA for the CDR3 is TGCGCCAGCAGCCAAGGGAGGGCAGTTAATGAAAAACTGTTTTTT. It codes for CASSQGRAVNEKLFF.

The genes are TRBV14 and TRBJ2-5; TRBD1 agrees at 7 bases. This CDR3 is 17 amino acids long. In germline, CDR1 is SGHDN, CDR2 FVKESK. With V trimmed by 1 base and J by 3 bases, 11 bases remained unmatched. CDR3 in amino acids: CASSQGETGWGEETQYF. The CDR3 bases are TGTGCCAGCAGCCAAGGGGAGACAGGGTGGGGCGAAGAGACCCAGTACTTC. Variable domain in full (rest from reference TRBV14 and TRBJ2-5): EAGVTQFPSHSVIEKGQTVTLRCDPISGHDNLYWYRRVMGKEIKFLLHFVKESKQDESGMPNNRFLAERTGGTYSTLKVQPAELEDSGVYFCASSQGETGWGEETQYFGPGTRLLVL.

The chain employs TRBV19 and TRBJ1-6; 7 nucleotides line up with TRBD1. Germline V gene sequence: CDR1 LNHDA, CDR2 SQIVND (reference sequence). V lost 6 bases and J lost 7; bases outside the gene matches: 9. The length of the CDR3 is 15 residues. CDR3 protein: CASSEHRGGNSPLHF. CDR3 DNA sequence: TGTGCCAGTAGCGAACACAGGGGCGGGAATTCACCCCTCCACTTT.

The sample holds one count of this clone. This rearrangement joins TRBV5-4 to TRBJ1-2; D uncertain. Germline values: CDR1 SGHNT, CDR2 YYREEE (reference sequence). This CDR3 region has 13 residues. The V and J ends lost 2 bases and 5 bases respectively, with 10 bases between them. CDR3 nucleotides: TGTGCCAGCAGCTTCCGGGGTGGTTATGGCTACACCTTC. Protein sequence: CASSFRGGYGYTF.